This T cell receptor beta chain was documented in a study of CD8+ T cells in alopecia areata. In this sample, this clone turned up once. The sequencing template was cDNA reverse transcribed from extracted RNA. Method: immunoSEQ multiplex PCR; TCRdb's copy keeps in-frame clones and lacks some. The table lists tens of thousands of clones, about 45% of them singletons, with 20% in the top ten. The treatment here: oral pan-JAK inhibitor, 5-10 mg twice daily. In alopecia areata patients, both lesional scalp punch biopsies and peripheral blood were collected. Germline V gene lookup returns CDR1 GTSNPN and CDR2 SVGIG (reference sequence). Trimming took 2 bases from V and 8 from J, leaving 22 bases between them. CDR3 length equals 16 residues.

The receptor was derived from a human donor with alopecia areata. The rearrangement links TRBV30 to TRBJ2-1, with D tentatively TRBD1 or TRBD2 (5 bases each). Material: CD8+ T cells sorted from blood, obtained around week 37, from a patient treated with tofacitinib. Written as DNA, the CDR3 is TGTGCCTGGAGTTCATCCCTGACAGATACGAGGGATGAGCAGTTCTTC. Protein: CAWSSSLTDTRDEQFF. The complete variable domain, with remaining parts taken from reference TRBV30 and TRBJ2-1, reads SQTIHQWPATLVQPVGSPLSLECTVEGTSNPNLYWYRQAAGRGLQLLFYSVGIGQISSEVPQNLSASRPQDRQFILSSKKLLLSDSGFYLCAWSSSLTDTRDEQFFGPGTRLTVL.